This record covers a single TCR beta chain. Preparing the TCRbeta library involved the use of unique molecular identifiers. TCRdb independently ran MiXCR on the PCR reads; one entry per CDR3 protein. The table includes roughly 590,000 distinct CDR3 sequences, roughly 15% detected once. This entry is derived from a study of T-cell reconstitution after alpha-beta-depleted transplantation in children. This receptor was obtained from a human donor who donated a stem cell graft to a child with acute myeloid leukemia. The sequencing here drew on PBMCs from the stem cell graft donor, taken from the stem cell graft.

The chain's CDR3 is CSALGWGGNEQYF. The CDR3 DNA follows: TGCAGTGCTCTTGGATGGGGAGGGAACGAGCAGTACTTC. The chain links TRBV20-1 to TRBJ2-7, with TRBD2 matching 7 bases. The V segment lost 5 bases and the J segment 5 bases; nucleotides outside the gene matches: 9. This CDR3 region has 13 residues. CDR1 is DFQATT and CDR2 is SNEGSKA in the germline V gene (reference sequence).